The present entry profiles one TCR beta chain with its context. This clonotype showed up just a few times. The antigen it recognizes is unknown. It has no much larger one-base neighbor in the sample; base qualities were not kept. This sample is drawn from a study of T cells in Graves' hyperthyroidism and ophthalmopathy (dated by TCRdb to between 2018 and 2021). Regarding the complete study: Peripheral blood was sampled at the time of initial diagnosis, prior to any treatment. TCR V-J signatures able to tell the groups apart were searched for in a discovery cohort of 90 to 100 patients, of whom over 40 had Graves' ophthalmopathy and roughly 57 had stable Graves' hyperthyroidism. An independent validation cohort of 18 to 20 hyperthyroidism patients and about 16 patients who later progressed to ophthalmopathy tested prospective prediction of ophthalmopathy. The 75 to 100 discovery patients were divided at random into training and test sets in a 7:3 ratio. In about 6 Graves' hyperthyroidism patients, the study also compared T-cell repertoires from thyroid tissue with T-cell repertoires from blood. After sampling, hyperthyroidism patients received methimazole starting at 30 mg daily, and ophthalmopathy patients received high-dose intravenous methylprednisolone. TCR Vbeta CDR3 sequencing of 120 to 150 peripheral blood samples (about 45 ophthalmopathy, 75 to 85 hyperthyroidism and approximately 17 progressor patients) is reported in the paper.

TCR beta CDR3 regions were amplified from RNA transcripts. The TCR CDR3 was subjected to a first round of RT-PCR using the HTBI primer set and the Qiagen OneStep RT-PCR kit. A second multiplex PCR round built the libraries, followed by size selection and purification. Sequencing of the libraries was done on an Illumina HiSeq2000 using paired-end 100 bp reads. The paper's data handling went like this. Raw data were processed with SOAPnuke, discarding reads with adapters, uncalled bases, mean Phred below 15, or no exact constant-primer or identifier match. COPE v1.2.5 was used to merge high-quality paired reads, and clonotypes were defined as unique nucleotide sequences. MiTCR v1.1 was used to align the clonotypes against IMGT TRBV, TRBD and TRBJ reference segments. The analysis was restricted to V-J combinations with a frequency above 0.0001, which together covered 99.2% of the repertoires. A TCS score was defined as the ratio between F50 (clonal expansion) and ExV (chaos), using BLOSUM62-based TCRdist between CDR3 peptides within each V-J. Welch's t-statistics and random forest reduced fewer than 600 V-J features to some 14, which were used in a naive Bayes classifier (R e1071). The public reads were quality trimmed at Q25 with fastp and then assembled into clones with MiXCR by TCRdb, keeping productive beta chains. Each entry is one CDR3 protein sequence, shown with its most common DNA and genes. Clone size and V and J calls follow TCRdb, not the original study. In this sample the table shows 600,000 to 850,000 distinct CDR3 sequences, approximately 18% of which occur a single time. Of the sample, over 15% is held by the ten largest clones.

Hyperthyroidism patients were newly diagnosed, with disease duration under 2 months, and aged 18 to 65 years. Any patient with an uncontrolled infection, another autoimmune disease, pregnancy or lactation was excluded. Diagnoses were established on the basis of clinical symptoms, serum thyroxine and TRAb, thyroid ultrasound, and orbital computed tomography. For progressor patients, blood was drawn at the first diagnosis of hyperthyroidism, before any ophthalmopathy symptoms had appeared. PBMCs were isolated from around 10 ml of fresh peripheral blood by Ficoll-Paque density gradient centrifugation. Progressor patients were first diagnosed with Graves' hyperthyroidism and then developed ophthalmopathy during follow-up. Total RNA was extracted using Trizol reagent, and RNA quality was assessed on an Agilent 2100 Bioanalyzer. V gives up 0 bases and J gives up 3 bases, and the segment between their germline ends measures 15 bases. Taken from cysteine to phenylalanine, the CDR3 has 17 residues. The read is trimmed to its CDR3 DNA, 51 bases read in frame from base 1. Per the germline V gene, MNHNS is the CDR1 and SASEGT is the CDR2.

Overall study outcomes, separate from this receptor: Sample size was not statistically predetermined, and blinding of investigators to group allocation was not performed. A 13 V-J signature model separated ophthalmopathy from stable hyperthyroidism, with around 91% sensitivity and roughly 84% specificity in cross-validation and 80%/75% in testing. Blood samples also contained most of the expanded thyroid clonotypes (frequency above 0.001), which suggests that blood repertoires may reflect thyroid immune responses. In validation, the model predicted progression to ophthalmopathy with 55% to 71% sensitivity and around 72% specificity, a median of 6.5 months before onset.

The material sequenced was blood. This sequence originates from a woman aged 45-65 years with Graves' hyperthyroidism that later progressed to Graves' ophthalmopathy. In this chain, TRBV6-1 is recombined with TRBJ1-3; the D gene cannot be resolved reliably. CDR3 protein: CASSEALKLIFGNTIYF. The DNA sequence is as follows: TGTGCCAGCAGTGAAGCGCTAAAACTGATCTTTGGAAACACCATATATTTT.